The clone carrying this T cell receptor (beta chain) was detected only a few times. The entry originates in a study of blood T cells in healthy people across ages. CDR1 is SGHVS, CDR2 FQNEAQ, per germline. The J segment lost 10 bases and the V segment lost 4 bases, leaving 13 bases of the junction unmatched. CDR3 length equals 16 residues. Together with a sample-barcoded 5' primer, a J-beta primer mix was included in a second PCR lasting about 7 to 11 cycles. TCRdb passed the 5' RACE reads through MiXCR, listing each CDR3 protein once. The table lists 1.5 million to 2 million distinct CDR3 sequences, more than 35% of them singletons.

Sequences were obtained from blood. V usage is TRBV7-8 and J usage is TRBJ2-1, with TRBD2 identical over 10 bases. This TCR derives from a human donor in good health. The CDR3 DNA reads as TGTGCCAGCAGCTGGATACTAGCGGGGAGGGTGAAGGAGCAGTTCTTC. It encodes CASSWILAGRVKEQFF.